This T cell receptor (beta chain) was retrieved from a study of T cells in Graves' hyperthyroidism and ophthalmopathy. 10 ml of fresh peripheral blood supplied the PBMCs. Amplification yielded TCR beta CDR3 regions, with RNA transcripts as the source. The HTBI primer set served for first-round RT-PCR of the TCR CDR3. From the multiplex PCR reads, TCRdb called clonotypes with MiXCR, one entry per CDR3 protein. The sample has some 760,000 distinct CDR3 sequences, 12% to 15% seen once. The CDR3 consists of 17 residues. With 5 bases clipped from V and 3 bases from J, the junction kept 13 bases outside the gene matches. The germline V gene has CDR1 SGHVS and CDR2 FNYEAQ. The table lists this clonotype with a few counts.

Sequencing input: blood. The clonotype was recovered from a woman between 18 and 29 years old with Graves' hyperthyroidism. The chain carries TRBV7-6 and TRBJ2-7, with 10 bases that match TRBD1. The CDR3 DNA reads as TGTGCCAGCAGCACCGATTACGTGGGACAGGGGATCTACGAGCAGTACTTC. This gives the protein CASSTDYVGQGIYEQYF.